A selection of T cell receptor beta chains follows, all from one sample in a study of blood T cell repertoires in COVID-19. Produced via immunoSEQ multiplex PCR; TCRdb's table is partial and in-frame only. The sample includes 95,000 to 100,000 clones, just under 85% of them seen just once. The specimen sequenced was peripheral blood. These receptors came from a man in his sixties or seventies with acute or convalescent COVID-19. Each CDR3 is given with its conserved first and last residue. The order of the fields is J gene, V gene, D gene, clone size, CDR3 protein, CDR3 DNA. D genes are given only for firm matches. Clone size, where shown, is once, few, many, or a class for clones that have expanded.

>TRBJ1-2|TRBV30|TRBD1|.
CAWTTGVGGYTF
TGTGCCTGGACCACAGGGGTAGGCGGCTACACCTTC
>TRBJ2-1|TRBV30|TRBD1|.
CAWSLQGRGEQFF
TGTGCCTGGAGCCTACAGGGGAGAGGTGAGCAGTTCTTC
>TRBJ1-1|TRBV5-6|TRBD1|.
CASSLGQGVVTEAFF
TGTGCCAGCAGCTTGGGACAGGGGGTTGTGACTGAAGCTTTCTTT
>TRBJ1-4|TRBV6-5|.|.
CAIAGTLNEKLFF
TGTGCCATCGCCGGGACACTAAATGAAAAACTGTTTTTT
>TRBJ1-6|TRBV28|TRBD1|.
CASSTADRGLTLHF
TGTGCCAGCAGTACCGCCGACAGGGGTTTGACCCTCCACTTT
>TRBJ1-1|TRBV18|.|.
CASSPTLTGNKMNTEAFF
TGTGCCAGCTCACCAACGCTGACAGGAAATAAGATGAACACTGAAGCTTTCTTT
>TRBJ2-5|TRBV12-2|.|.
CASRLGLAYQETQYF
TGTGCAAGTCGCTTGGGACTAGCGTACCAAGAGACCCAGTACTTC
>TRBJ2-7|TRBV2|TRBD1|.
CASSLGQGYEQYF
TGTGCCAGCAGTCTTGGACAGGGCTACGAGCAGTACTTC
>TRBJ2-3|TRBV5-1|TRBD2|.
CASSLVGLADPSTDTQYF
TGCGCCAGCAGCTTGGTCGGACTAGCAGACCCTAGCACAGATACGCAGTATTTT
>TRBJ2-5|TRBV12-3/TRBV12-4|.|once
CASSFGNQETQYF
TGTGCCAGCAGTTTCGGTAACCAAGAGACCCAGTACTTC
>TRBJ2-5|TRBV4-3|.|.
CASSQRRGAETQYF
TGCGCCAGCAGCCAAAGAAGAGGAGCGGAGACCCAGTACTTC
>TRBJ1-6|TRBV28|TRBD1|.
CASSVGQSPSPLHF
TGTGCCAGCAGTGTGGGACAGTCTCCGTCGCCCCTCCACTTT
>TRBJ2-7|TRBV5-5|.|.
CASSLLLVAGQNYEQYF
TGTGCCAGCAGCTTGTTGCTCGTAGCAGGACAGAACTACGAGCAGTACTTC
>TRBJ2-2|TRBV2|TRBD2|.
CASSGRLVAGELFF
TGTGCCAGCAGCGGGAGGTTAGTGGCCGGGGAGCTGTTTTTT
>TRBJ1-4|TRBV5-1|TRBD1|.
CASSLGSGGDEKLFF
TGCGCCAGCAGCTTGGGGTCAGGGGGAGATGAAAAACTGTTTTTT
>TRBJ2-7|TRBV27|TRBD2|.
CASGLAGPYEQYF
TGTGCCAGCGGACTAGCGGGACCCTACGAGCAGTACTTC
>TRBJ1-4|TRBV2|.|.
CASDGATNEKLFF
TGTGCCAGCGATGGAGCAACTAATGAAAAACTGTTTTTT
>TRBJ2-7|TRBV7-3|.|.
CASSLSPTESYEQYF
TGTGCCAGCAGCCTCTCCCCGACTGAAAGCTACGAGCAGTACTTC
>TRBJ1-1|TRBV7-2|.|.
CASSHRQLMNTEAFF
TGTGCCAGCAGCCACCGACAATTGATGAACACTGAAGCTTTCTTT
>TRBJ2-3|TRBV11-2|.|.
CASSEQRAYTDTQYF
TGTGCCAGCAGTGAACAGCGGGCCTACACAGATACGCAGTATTTT
>TRBJ2-7|TRBV6-5|.|.
CASSPAAVGYEQYF
TGTGCCAGCAGCCCCGCGGCAGTGGGCTACGAGCAGTACTTC
>TRBJ2-7|TRBV7-2|TRBD2|.
CASSPRLAVPYEQYF
TGTGCCAGCAGCCCGCGACTAGCGGTGCCCTACGAGCAGTACTTC
>TRBJ2-3|TRBV19|TRBD2|.
CASISGGSTDTQYF
TGTGCCAGCATCAGCGGGGGGAGCACAGATACGCAGTATTTT
>TRBJ2-2|TRBV5-1|TRBD2|.
CASSWGLAGERNGELFF
TGCGCCAGCAGCTGGGGACTAGCGGGAGAACGTAACGGGGAGCTGTTTTTT
>TRBJ1-1|TRBV7-9|.|.
CASSLVNRYTEAFF
TGTGCCAGCAGCTTAGTGAACAGGTACACTGAAGCTTTCTTT
>TRBJ2-7|TRBV14|.|once
CASSQEEALPYEQYF
TGTGCCAGCAGCCAAGAAGAGGCCCTTCCCTACGAGCAGTACTTC
>TRBJ1-4|TRBV5-4|.|.
CASSLGGAANEKLFF
TGTGCCAGCAGCTTGGGTGGGGCGGCTAATGAAAAACTGTTTTTT